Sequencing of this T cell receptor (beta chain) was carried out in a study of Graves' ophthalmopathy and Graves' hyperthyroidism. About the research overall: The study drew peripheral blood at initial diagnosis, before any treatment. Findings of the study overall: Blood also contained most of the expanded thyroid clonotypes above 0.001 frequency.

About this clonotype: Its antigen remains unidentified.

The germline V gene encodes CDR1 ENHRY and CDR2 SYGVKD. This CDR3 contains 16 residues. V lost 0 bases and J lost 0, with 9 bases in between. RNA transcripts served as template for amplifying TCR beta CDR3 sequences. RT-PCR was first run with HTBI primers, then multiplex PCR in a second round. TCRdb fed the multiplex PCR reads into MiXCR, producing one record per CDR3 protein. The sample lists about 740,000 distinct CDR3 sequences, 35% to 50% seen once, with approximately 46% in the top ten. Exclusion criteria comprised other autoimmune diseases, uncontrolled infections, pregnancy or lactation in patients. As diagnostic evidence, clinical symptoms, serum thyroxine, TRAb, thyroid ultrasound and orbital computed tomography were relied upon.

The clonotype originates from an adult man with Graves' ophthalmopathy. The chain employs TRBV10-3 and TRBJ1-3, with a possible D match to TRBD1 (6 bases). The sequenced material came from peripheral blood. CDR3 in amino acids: CAISESGHYSGNTIYF. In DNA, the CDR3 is TGTGCCATCAGTGAGTCGGGACACTACTCTGGAAACACCATATATTTT.